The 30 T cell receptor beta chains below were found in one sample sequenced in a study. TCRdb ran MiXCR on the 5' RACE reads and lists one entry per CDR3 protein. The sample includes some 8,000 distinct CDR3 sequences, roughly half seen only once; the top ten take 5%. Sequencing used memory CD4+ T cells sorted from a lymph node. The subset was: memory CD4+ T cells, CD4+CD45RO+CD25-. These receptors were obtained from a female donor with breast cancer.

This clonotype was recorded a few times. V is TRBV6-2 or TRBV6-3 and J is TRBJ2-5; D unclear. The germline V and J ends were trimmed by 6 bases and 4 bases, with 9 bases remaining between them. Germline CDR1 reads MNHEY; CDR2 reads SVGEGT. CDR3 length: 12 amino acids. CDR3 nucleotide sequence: TGTGCCAGCAGGCGACCAGGAGAGACCCAGTACTTC. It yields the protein CASRRPGETQYF.

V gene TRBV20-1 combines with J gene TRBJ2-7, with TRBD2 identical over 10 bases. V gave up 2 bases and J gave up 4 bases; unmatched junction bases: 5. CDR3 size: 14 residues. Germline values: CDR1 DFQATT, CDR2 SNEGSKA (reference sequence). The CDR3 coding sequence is TGCAGTGCTAGACTAGCGGGAGAGGCTTACGAGCAGTACTTC. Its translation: CSARLAGEAYEQYF.

The CDR3 spells CASSLQGFVTGELFF. In DNA, the CDR3 is TGTGCCAGCAGTTTACAGGGCTTTGTCACCGGGGAGCTGTTTTTT. The chain is built from TRBV12-3 or TRBV12-4 and TRBJ2-2; TRBD1 might be the D (5 bases). CDR3 length: 15 residues. V lost 2 bases and J 4 bases, leaving 11 bases between the germline ends.

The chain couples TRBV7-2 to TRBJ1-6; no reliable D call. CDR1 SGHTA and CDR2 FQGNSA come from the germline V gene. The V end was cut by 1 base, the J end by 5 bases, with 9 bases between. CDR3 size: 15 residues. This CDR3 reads CASSLGWGNNSPLHF. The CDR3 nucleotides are TGTGCCAGCAGCTTAGGATGGGGAAATAATTCACCCCTCCACTTT.

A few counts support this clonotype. The CDR3 DNA sequence: TGTGCCAGCTCACCCAGGTCAAGCTCCTACAATGAGCAGTTCTTC. Its translation is CASSPRSSSYNEQFF. The gene calls are TRBV18 and TRBJ2-1; D not certain. Germline V gene lookup returns CDR1 KGHSH and CDR2 LQKENI. This CDR3 is built from 15 residues. V was cut by 3 bases and J by 0 bases, with 9 bases left in between.

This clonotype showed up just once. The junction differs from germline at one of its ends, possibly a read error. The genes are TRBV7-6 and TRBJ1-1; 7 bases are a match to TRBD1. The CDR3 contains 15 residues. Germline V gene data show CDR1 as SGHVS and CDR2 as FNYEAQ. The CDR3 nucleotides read TGTGCCAGCAGCCCGACCGGGACAGCATTAACAGGAGCTTACTTT. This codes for CASSPTGTALTGAYF.

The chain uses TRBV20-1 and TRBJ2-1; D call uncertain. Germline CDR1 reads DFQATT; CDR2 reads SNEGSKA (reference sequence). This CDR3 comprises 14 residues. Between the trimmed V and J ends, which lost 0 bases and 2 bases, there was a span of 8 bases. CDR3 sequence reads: CSARDLTTYNEQFF. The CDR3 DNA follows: TGCAGTGCTAGAGATCTCACTACCTACAATGAGCAGTTCTTC.

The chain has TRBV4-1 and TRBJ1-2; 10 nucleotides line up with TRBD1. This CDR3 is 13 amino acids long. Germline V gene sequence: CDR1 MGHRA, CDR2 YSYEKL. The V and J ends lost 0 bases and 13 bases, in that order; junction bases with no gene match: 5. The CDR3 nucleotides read TGCGCCAGCAGCCAAGAGATCAGACAGGGGGCCACCTTC. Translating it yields CASSQEIRQGATF.

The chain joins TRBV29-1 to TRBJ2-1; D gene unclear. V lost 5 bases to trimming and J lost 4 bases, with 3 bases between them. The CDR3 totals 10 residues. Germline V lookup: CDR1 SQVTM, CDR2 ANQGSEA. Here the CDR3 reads CSVYYNEQFF. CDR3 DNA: TGCAGCGTTTATTACAATGAGCAGTTCTTC.

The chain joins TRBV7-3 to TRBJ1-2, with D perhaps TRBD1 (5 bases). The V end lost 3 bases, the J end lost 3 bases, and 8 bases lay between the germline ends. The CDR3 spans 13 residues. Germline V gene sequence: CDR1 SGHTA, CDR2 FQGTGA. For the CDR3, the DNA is TGTGCCAGCAGCTTGGGGGATTACTATGGCTACACCTTC. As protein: CASSLGDYYGYTF.

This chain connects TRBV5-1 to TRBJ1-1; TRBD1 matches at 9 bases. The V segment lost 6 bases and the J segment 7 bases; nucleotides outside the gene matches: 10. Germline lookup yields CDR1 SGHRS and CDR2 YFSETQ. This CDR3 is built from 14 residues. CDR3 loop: CASKPGQGVGEAFF. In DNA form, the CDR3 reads TGCGCCAGCAAACCGGGACAGGGAGTTGGTGAAGCTTTCTTT.

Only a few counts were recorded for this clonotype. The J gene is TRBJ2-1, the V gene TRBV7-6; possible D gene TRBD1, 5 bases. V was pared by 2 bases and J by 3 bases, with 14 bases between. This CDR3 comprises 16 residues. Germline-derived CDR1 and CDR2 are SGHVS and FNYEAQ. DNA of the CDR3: TGTGCCAGCAGCTTATCGGTTAGGGGTGGCTACAATGAGCAGTTCTTC. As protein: CASSLSVRGGYNEQFF.

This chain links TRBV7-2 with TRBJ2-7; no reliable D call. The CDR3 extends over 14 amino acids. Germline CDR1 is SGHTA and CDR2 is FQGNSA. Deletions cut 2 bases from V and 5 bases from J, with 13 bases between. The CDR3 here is CASSLRADRDEQYF. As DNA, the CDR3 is TGTGCCAGCAGCTTAAGGGCCGACCGCGACGAGCAGTACTTC. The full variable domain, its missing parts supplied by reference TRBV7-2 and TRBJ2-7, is GAGVSQSPSNKVTEKGKDVELRCDPISGHTALYWYRQSLGQGLEFLIYFQGNSAPDKSGLPSDRFSAERTGGSVSTLTIQRTQQEDSAVYLCASSLRADRDEQYFGPGTRLTVT.

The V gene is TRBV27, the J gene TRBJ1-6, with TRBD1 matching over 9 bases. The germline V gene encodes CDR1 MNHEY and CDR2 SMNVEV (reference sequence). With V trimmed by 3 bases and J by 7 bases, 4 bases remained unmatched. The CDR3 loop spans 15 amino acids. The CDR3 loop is CASSLWGQGNSPLHF. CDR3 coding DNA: TGTGCCAGCAGTTTGTGGGGACAGGGCAATTCACCCCTCCACTTT.

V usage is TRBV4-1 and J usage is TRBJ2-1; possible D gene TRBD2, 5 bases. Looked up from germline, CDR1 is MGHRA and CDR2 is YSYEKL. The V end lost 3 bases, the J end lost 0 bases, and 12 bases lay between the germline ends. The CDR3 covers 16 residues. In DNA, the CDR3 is TGCGCCAGCAGCCAGCCCCTCCGGGACTCCTACAATGAGCAGTTCTTC. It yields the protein CASSQPLRDSYNEQFF.

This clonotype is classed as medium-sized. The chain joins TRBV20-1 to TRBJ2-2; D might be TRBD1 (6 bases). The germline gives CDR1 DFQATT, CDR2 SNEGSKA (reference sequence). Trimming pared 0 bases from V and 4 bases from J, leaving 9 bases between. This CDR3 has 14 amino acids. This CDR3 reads CSARDRGGTGELFF. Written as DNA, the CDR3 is TGCAGTGCTAGAGACAGGGGCGGCACCGGGGAGCTGTTTTTT.

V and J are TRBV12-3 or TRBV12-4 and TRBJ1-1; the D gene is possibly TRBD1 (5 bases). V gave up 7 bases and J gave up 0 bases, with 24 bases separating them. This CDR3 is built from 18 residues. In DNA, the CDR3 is TGTGCCAGCAAGAGTCTTGGGGCTGATGATTTTATGAACACTGAAGCTTTCTTT. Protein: CASKSLGADDFMNTEAFF.

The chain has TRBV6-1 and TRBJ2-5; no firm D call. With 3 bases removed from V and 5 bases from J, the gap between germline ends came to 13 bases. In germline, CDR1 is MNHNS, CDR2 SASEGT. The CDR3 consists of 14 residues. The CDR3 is CASSDARPWETQYF. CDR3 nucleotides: TGTGCCAGCAGTGACGCAAGACCGTGGGAGACCCAGTACTTC.

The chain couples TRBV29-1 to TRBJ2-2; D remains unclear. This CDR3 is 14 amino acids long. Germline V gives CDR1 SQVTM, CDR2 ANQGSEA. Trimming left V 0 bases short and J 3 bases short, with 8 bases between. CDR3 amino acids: CSVEDIGYTGELFF. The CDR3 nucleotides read TGCAGCGTTGAAGATATTGGATACACCGGGGAGCTGTTTTTT.

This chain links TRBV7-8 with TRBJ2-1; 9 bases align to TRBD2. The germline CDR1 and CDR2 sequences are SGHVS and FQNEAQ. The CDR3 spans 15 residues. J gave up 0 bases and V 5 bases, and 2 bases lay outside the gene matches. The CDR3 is CASSPSGTSYNEQFF. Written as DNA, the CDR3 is TGTGCCAGCAGCCCTAGCGGGACCTCCTACAATGAGCAGTTCTTC.

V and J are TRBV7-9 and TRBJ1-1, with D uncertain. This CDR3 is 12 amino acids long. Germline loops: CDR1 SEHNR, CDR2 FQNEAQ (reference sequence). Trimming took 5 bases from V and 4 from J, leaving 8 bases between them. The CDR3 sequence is CASSVDGTEAFF. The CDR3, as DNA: TGTGCCAGCAGCGTAGATGGCACTGAAGCTTTCTTT.

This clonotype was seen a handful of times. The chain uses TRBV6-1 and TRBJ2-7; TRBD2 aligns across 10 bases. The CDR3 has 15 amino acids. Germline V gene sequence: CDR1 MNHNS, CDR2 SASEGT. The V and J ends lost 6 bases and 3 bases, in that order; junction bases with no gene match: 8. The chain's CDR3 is CASSPRTSGDYEQYF. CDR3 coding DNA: TGTGCCAGCAGCCCCAGGACTAGCGGAGACTACGAGCAGTACTTC.

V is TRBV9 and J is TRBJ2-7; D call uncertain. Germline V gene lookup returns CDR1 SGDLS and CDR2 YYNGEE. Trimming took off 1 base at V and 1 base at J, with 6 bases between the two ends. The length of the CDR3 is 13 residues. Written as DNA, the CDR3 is TGTGCCAGCAGCGTATCGGATTCCTACGAGCAGTACTTC. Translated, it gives CASSVSDSYEQYF.

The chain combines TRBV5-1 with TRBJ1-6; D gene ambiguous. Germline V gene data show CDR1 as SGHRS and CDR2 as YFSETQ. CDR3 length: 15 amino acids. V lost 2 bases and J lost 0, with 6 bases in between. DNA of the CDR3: TGCGCCAGCAGCTTCCGGAGCTCCTATAATTCACCCCTCCACTTT. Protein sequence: CASSFRSSYNSPLHF.

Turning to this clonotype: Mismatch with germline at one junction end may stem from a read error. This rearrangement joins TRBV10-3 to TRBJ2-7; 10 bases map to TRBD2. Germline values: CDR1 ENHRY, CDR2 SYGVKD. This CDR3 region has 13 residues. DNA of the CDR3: TGTGCCGTCAGTGCAGCGGGAGGGTATGAGCAGTACTTC. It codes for CAVSAAGGYEQYF.

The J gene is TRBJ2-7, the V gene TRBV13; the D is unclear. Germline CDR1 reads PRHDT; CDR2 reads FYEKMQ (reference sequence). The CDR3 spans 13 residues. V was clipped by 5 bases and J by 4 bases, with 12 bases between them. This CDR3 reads CASSVTGWYEQYF. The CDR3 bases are TGTGCCAGCAGCGTCACGGGTTGGTACGAGCAGTACTTC.

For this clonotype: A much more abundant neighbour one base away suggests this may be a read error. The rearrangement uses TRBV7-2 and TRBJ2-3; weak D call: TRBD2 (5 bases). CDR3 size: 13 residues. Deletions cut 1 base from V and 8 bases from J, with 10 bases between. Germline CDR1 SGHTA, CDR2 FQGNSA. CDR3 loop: CASSLDRESTQYF. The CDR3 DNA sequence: TGTGCCAGCAGCTTAGATAGGGAGAGTACGCAGTATTTT.

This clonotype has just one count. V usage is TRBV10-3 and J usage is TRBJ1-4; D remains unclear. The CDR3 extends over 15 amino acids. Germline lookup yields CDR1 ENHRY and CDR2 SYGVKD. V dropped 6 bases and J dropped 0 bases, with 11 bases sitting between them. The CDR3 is CAIRDGLATNEKLFF. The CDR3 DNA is TGTGCCATCAGGGACGGCCTAGCAACTAATGAAAAACTGTTTTTT.

CDR3 residues: CASSYSTGGNQPQHF. The CDR3 DNA reads as TGTGCCAGCAGTTACTCGACCGGGGGGAATCAGCCCCAGCATTTT. The chain combines TRBV6-6 with TRBJ1-5, with D perhaps TRBD1 (5 bases). V shed 0 bases and J shed 4 bases, with 10 bases lying between them. Germline V gene data show CDR1 as MNHNY and CDR2 as SVGAGI (reference sequence). This CDR3 comprises 15 residues.

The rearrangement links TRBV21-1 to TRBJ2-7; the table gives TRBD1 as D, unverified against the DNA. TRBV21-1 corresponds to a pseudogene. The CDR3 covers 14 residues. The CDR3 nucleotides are TGTGCCAGCAGAGTACATGGGGGGACCTACGAGCAGTACTTC. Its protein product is CASRVHGGTYEQYF.